This passage covers 16 T cell receptor beta chains from one sample sequenced in a study of radiotherapy plus CTLA-4 blockade in lung cancer. Some clones are missing from TCRdb's copy, which holds only in-frame ones; the method was immunoSEQ multiplex PCR. Here the sample spans more than 90,000 clones, around 88% being singletons. The sequencing used peripheral blood, collected from a patient treated with radiotherapy plus ipilimumab. Receptors originate from a human donor with non-small cell lung cancer that progressed on radiotherapy plus ipilimumab.

This chain connects TRBV6-6 to TRBJ2-5, with D perhaps matching TRBD2 (6 bases). From germline, CDR1 is MNHNY and CDR2 SVGAGI (reference sequence). The CDR3 runs to 14 residues. Trimming removed 6 bases at V and 1 base at J, with 12 bases between. In DNA, the CDR3 is TGTGCCAGCAGACCTTCCGGGGGCCAAGAGACCCAGTACTTC. Its translation: CASRPSGGQETQYF.

V usage is TRBV29-1 and J usage is TRBJ2-1; 13 bases agree with TRBD2. The CDR3 is 14 amino acids. Trimming cost V 8 bases and J 9 bases; bases outside gene matches: 10. Germline V gene sequence: CDR1 SQVTM, CDR2 ANQGSEA. CDR3 residues: CSIRTSGSQGEQFF. As DNA, the CDR3 is TGCAGCATTCGGACTAGCGGGAGTCAGGGTGAGCAGTTCTTC.

This clone was counted a single time. This chain connects TRBV11-2 to TRBJ2-5, with TRBD2 matching 7 bases. Germline V gives CDR1 SGHAT, CDR2 FQNNGV. The V gene end was trimmed by 8 bases and the J gene end by 7 bases; junction bases not matched to a gene: 16. The length of the CDR3 is 15 residues. The CDR3 spells CASGEGLQVEGTQYF. In DNA form, the CDR3 reads TGTGCCAGCGGGGAGGGACTGCAAGTGGAAGGGACCCAGTACTTC.

The gene calls are TRBV5-1 and TRBJ2-1, with TRBD2 identical over 10 bases. CDR1 is SGHRS and CDR2 is YFSETQ in the germline V gene. V was clipped by 2 bases and J by 7 bases; unmatched bases: 9. The CDR3 has 16 amino acids. CDR3 amino acids: CASSLSLAGEVNEQFF. The CDR3 coding sequence is TGCGCCAGCAGCTTAAGTCTAGCGGGAGAGGTAAATGAGCAGTTCTTC.

The chain recombines TRBV19 with TRBJ1-1, with D unclear. CDR3 length equals 15 residues. Germline-derived CDR1 and CDR2 are LNHDA and SQIVND (reference sequence). Between the trimmed V and J ends, which lost 1 base and 5 bases, there was a span of 14 bases. CDR3 nucleotide sequence: TGTGCCAGTAGTATAGGTCCCCGGGTTGGGACTGAAGCTTTCTTT. Translated, it gives CASSIGPRVGTEAFF.

The chain recombines TRBV20-1 with TRBJ1-1; no firm D call. V was trimmed by 4 bases and J by 0 bases, leaving 3 bases between them. CDR3 length: 11 amino acids. Germline V gene data show CDR1 as DFQATT and CDR2 as SNEGSKA (reference sequence). DNA of the CDR3: TGCAGTGCTAAGGTGAACACTGAAGCTTTCTTT. Its translation: CSAKVNTEAFF.

This chain connects TRBV27 to TRBJ1-1; D is possibly TRBD1 (6 bases). The V gene's germline CDR1 is MNHEY and CDR2 SMNVEV (reference sequence). The V end lost 5 bases, the J end lost 1 base, and 20 bases lay between the germline ends. The CDR3 is made up of 17 amino acids. The CDR3 DNA sequence: TGTGCCAGCAGTCCCCCATCCGCAGGGGCACGGAACACTGAAGCTTTCTTT. It yields the protein CASSPPSAGARNTEAFF.

The J gene is TRBJ2-3, the V gene TRBV7-2; 11 bases are shared with TRBD1. V shed 5 bases and J 4 bases; nucleotides not matched to a gene: 5. CDR1 is SGHTA, CDR2 FQGNSA, per germline. This CDR3 spans 15 amino acids. CDR3 in DNA: TGTGCCAGCAGCCGAAGGACAGGGGGCGCAGATACGCAGTATTTT. It translates to CASSRRTGGADTQYF. The whole variable domain, remainder taken from reference TRBV7-2 and TRBJ2-3, is GAGVSQSPSNKVTEKGKDVELRCDPISGHTALYWYRQSLGQGLEFLIYFQGNSAPDKSGLPSDRFSAERTGGSVSTLTIQRTQQEDSAVYLCASSRRTGGADTQYFGPGTRLTVL.

This chain joins TRBV2 and TRBJ2-1; D is possibly TRBD1 (6 bases). V was trimmed by 7 bases and J by 3 bases, leaving 10 bases between them. CDR3 length equals 13 residues. From germline, CDR1 is SNHLY and CDR2 FYNNEI. The CDR3 spells CASKSGVYNEQFF. The CDR3 bases are TGTGCCAGCAAATCAGGGGTCTACAATGAGCAGTTCTTC.

This chain links TRBV27 with TRBJ2-7; no clear D. CDR3 length equals 13 residues. Looked up from germline, CDR1 is MNHEY and CDR2 is SMNVEV (reference sequence). V was cut by 4 bases and J by 4 bases, with 11 bases left in between. For the CDR3, the DNA is TGTGCCAGCAGTTCCGGGTCCTTATACGAGCAGTACTTC. Translated, it gives CASSSGSLYEQYF.

V and J are TRBV7-6 and TRBJ1-1, with D perhaps TRBD1 (6 bases). Trimming shortened V by 1 base and J by 4 bases, and 13 bases separated the two germline ends. The CDR3 covers 15 residues. The V gene's germline CDR1 is SGHVS and CDR2 FNYEAQ. The CDR3 sequence is CASSLDDRTRTEAFF. The CDR3 DNA reads TGTGCCAGCAGCTTAGATGACAGGACCCGCACTGAAGCTTTCTTT.

This rearrangement joins TRBV15 to TRBJ1-2; D is possibly TRBD1 (5 bases). Looked up from germline, CDR1 is LNHNV and CDR2 is YYDKDF (reference sequence). Trimming removed 5 bases at V and 8 bases at J, with 18 bases between. The length of the CDR3 is 14 residues. The CDR3, as DNA: TGTGCCACCAGCGACAGAGCAACTTTGGGGGGCTACACCTTC. It specifies CATSDRATLGGYTF.

The rearrangement joins TRBV18 to TRBJ1-2; no reliable D call. Germline V gene sequence: CDR1 KGHSH, CDR2 LQKENI. The CDR3 runs 13 residues. Trimming pared 3 bases from V and 3 bases from J, leaving 8 bases between. The DNA of the CDR3 is TGTGCCAGCTCACCGTCCATCGACTATGGCTACACCTTC. This encodes CASSPSIDYGYTF.

CDR3 region: CAWSVLGKGPVGYTF. CDR3 DNA: TGTGCCTGGAGTGTACTTGGGAAGGGTCCCGTCGGCTACACCTTC. The chain recombines TRBV30 with TRBJ1-2, with D uncertain. The CDR3 sequence is 15 residues long. Trimming removed 0 bases from V and 8 bases from J, with 19 bases in between. Per the germline V gene, CDR1 is GTSNPN and CDR2 is SVGIG (reference sequence).

This clone appeared once. The chain carries TRBV18 and TRBJ2-7, with 7 bases identical to TRBD1. This CDR3 has 15 amino acids. V shed 3 bases, J shed 4 bases, and the junction held 9 bases outside the gene matches. CDR1 and CDR2 from the germline V gene are KGHSH and LQKENI. The chain's CDR3 is CASSPRQGRSYEQYF. Here the CDR3 DNA reads TGTGCCAGCTCACCGCGACAGGGTCGTAGTTACGAGCAGTACTTC.

The chain couples TRBV5-1 to TRBJ2-1, with a tentative D call TRBD2 (6 bases). V was clipped by 0 bases and J by 5 bases, with 15 bases between them. The CDR3 loop spans 16 amino acids. Germline assignment: CDR1 SGHRS and CDR2 YFSETQ. The CDR3 DNA reads TGCGCCAGCAGCTTGGTAGTCGGCGGAGGGAACAATGAGCAGTTCTTC. Translated, it gives CASSLVVGGGNNEQFF.